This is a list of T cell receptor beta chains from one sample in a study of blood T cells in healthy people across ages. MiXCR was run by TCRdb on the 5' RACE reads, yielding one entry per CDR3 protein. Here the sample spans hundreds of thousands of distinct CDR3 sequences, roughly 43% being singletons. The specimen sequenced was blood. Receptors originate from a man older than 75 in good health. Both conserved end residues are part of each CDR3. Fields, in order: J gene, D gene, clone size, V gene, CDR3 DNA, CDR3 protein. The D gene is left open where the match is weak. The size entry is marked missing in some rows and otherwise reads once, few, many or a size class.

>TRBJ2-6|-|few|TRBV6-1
TGTGCCAGCAGTCCCCGACAGCGCTCTGGGGCCAACGTCCTGACTTTC
CASSPRQRSGANVLTF
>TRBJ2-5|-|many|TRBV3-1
TGTGCCAGCACCAAGCCACTAGAGACCCAGTACTTC
CASTKPLETQYF
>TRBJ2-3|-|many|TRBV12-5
TGTGCTAGTGGTACCTTCGACGGGGATACGCAGTATTTT
CASGTFDGDTQYF
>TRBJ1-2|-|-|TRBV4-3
TGCGCCAGCAGCCAAGATATAAGGACAGCCTATGGCTACACCTTC
CASSQDIRTAYGYTF
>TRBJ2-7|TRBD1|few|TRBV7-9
TGTGCCAGCAGCACGGGACAGCGCGGCGAGCAGTACTTC
CASSTGQRGEQYF
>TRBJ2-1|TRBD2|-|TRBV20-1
TGCAGTGCTACCAGAACACCGGGGGGTCTGTGGGATGAGCAGTTCTTC
CSATRTPGGLWDEQFF
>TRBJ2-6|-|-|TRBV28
TGTGCCAGCAGCCTCCAAGGACTCTCTGGGGCCAACGTCCTGACTTTC
CASSLQGLSGANVLTF
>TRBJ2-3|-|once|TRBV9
TGTGCCAGCAGCGTAGCGGCTAGCGATGCCACAGATACGCAGTATTTT
CASSVAASDATDTQYF
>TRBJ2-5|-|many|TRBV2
TGTGCCAGCCGAAGGGGCGAAGAGACCCAGTACTTC
CASRRGEETQYF
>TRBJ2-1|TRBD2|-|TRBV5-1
TGCGCCAGCAGATCAAGGACTAGTGGTCGAAGGAACTCCTACAATGAGCAGTTCTTC
CASRSRTSGRRNSYNEQFF
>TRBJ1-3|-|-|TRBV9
TGTGCCAGCAGCGTCCCTAGTGGGGCTGGAAACACCATATATTTT
CASSVPSGAGNTIYF
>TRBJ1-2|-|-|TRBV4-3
TGCGCCAGCAGCCAAGATCCCAGTGTCAGGGGCGATGGCTACACCTTC
CASSQDPSVRGDGYTF
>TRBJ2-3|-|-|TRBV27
TGTGCCGGCAGTTTTACCACTAGCACAGATACGCAGTATTTT
CAGSFTTSTDTQYF
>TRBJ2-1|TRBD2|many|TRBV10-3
TGTGCCATCAGTGCCGGGACTAGCAATGAGCAGTTCTTC
CAISAGTSNEQFF
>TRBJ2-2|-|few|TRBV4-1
TGCGCCAGCAGCCAAGATTTGGGGGCAGGGGAGCTGTTTTTT
CASSQDLGAGELFF
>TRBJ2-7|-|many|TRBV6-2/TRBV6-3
TGTGCCAGCAGTTACTCGAGGGGAGACACATCTTACTACGAGCAGTACTTC
CASSYSRGDTSYYEQYF
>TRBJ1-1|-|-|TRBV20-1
TGCAGTGCTAGAGGGGACCTCACTGAAGCTTTCTTT
CSARGDLTEAFF
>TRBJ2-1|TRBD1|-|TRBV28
TGTGCCAGCAGTTTATCTTCGGTGACAGGGGGTTATTACAATGAGCAGTTCTTC
CASSLSSVTGGYYNEQFF
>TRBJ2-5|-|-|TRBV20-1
TGCAGTGCTAGGTCGGATGAAGAGACCCAGTACTTC
CSARSDEETQYF
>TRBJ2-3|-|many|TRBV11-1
TGTGCCAGCAGCTTGGGTATCAGCGCAGATACGCAGTATTTT
CASSLGISADTQYF
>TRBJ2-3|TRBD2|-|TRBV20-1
TGCAGTGCTAGAGGTAGCGGGAGGGCCGCTGATACGCAGTATTTT
CSARGSGRAADTQYF
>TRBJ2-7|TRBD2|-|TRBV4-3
TGCGCCAGCAGCCAAGATCTGGTAACTAGCGGGAGCCCCAACGAGCAGTACTTC
CASSQDLVTSGSPNEQYF
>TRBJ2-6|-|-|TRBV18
TGTGCCAGCGACACAGGAAGCTCTGGGGCCAACGTCCTGACTTTC
CASDTGSSGANVLTF
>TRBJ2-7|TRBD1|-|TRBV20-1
TGCAGTGCTAGACCCGGGACAGCTGCCTCCTACGAGCAGTACTTC
CSARPGTAASYEQYF
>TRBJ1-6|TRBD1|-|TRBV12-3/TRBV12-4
TGTGCCAGCAGTCGACAGGGTGAGGCCCCCCACTTT
CASSRQGEAPHF
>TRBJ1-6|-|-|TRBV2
TGTGCCAGCCGGACTGGGACGCAAAATTCACCCCTCCACTTT
CASRTGTQNSPLHF
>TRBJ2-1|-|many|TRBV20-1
TGCAGTGCCCTAGGGAATAAGGGCCGCGGGAATGAGCAGTTCTTC
CSALGNKGRGNEQFF
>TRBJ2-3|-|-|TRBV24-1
TGTGCCACCAGTGATGTGGGGGGACCAGATACGCAGTATTTT
CATSDVGGPDTQYF
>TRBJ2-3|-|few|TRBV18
TGTGCCAGCTCACCACGGAGGGATGATACGCAGTATTTT
CASSPRRDDTQYF
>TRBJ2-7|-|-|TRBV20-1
TGCAGTGCCGATCGGGGCTCCTACAATGAGCAGTACTTC
CSADRGSYNEQYF
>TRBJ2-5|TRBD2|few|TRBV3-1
TGTGCCAGCAGCCAACAAAGCCGGGGGGGAAAGACCCAGTACTTC
CASSQQSRGGKTQYF
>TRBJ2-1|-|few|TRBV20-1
TGCAGTGCTGACCGTGGCTCGGAGCAGTTCTTC
CSADRGSEQFF
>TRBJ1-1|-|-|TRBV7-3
TGTGCCAGCAGCAGCGGACCACGCTTCAACACTGAAGCTTTCTTT
CASSSGPRFNTEAFF
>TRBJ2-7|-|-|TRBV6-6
TGTGCCAGCAGTAACAGGGATGCCAAAAACATTTACGAGCAGTACTTC
CASSNRDAKNIYEQYF